The T cell receptor beta chain described here comes from a study of breast tumors, draining lymph nodes, adjacent tissues. This CDR3 is 15 amino acids long. Per germline, CDR1 SEHNR and CDR2 FQNEAQ (reference sequence). V was cut by 1 base and J by 5 bases, with 13 bases left in between. General study points: Most tumor T cells seemingly derive from lymph node, then expand in tumor.

Each CDR3 protein gets one entry after TCRdb re-called the multiplex PCR reads with MiXCR. The profile shows 12,000 or so distinct CDR3 sequences, 45% to 55% of them singletons. Comment on this clonotype: Its antigen is undetermined.

Sequencing was done on a sample of tumor-adjacent breast tissue. The clonotype comes from a female donor with breast cancer. Some clones in this sample may be carry-over from other donors' samples. The V and J genes are TRBV7-9 and TRBJ2-3; the D gene is possibly TRBD2 (6 bases). CDR3 region: CASSLGGTGGDTQYF. CDR3 in DNA: TGTGCCAGCAGCTTAGGGGGGACCGGGGGAGATACGCAGTATTTT.